A selection of T cell receptor beta chains follows, all from one sample in a study of control samples from healthy donors and cancer patients. Generated by immunoSEQ multiplex PCR, the TCRdb table keeps only in-frame clones and is missing some. The sample has about 160,000 clones; around 95% are singletons. Material for sequencing was blood. All receptors come from a woman aged 55-70 years in good health. CDR3s include the opening cysteine and the closing phenylalanine or tryptophan. The D gene is left open where the match is weak. Clone size is stated in some rows and not others, as once, few, many or a class when expanded.

size: once; V: TRBV9; D: TRBD1; J: TRBJ1-6; DNA: TGTGCCAGCAGCGCAGACAGGGGAAACCAAAATTCACCCCTCCACTTT; CDR3: CASSADRGNQNSPLHF
size: NA; V: TRBV6-2/TRBV6-3; D: NA; J: TRBJ2-7; DNA: TGTGCCAGCAGTTACCCGATCCTCCAGGGGAACGCCTACGAGCAGTACTTC; CDR3: CASSYPILQGNAYEQYF
size: once; V: TRBV7-9; D: TRBD1; J: TRBJ2-3; DNA: TGTGCCAGCAGCCCTCGACAGGGGATCACAGATACGCAGTATTTT; CDR3: CASSPRQGITDTQYF
size: NA; V: TRBV6-5; D: NA; J: TRBJ1-6; DNA: TGTGCCAGCAGCCCAAATTCAGGGTGGAATTCACCCCTCCACTTT; CDR3: CASSPNSGWNSPLHF
size: NA; V: TRBV5-1; D: NA; J: TRBJ1-2; DNA: TGCGCCAGCAGATACGATGCCCCGGGAGGCTACACCTTC; CDR3: CASRYDAPGGYTF
size: NA; V: TRBV12-3/TRBV12-4; D: NA; J: TRBJ2-7; DNA: TGTGCCAGCAGTTTAAATGCCTACGAGCAGTACTTC; CDR3: CASSLNAYEQYF
size: once; V: TRBV4-3; D: NA; J: TRBJ1-2; DNA: TGCGCCAGCAGCCAAGAAAGAGCAGGCTCCTATGGCTACACCTTC; CDR3: CASSQERAGSYGYTF
size: NA; V: TRBV25-1; D: NA; J: TRBJ2-7; DNA: TGTGCCAGCAGTCCACCAGAGGGTAATCCCTACGAGCAGTACTTC; CDR3: CASSPPEGNPYEQYF
size: NA; V: TRBV5-1; D: TRBD2; J: TRBJ2-3; DNA: TGCGCCAGCAGCTGGACTAGCGCTGGGGCCACAGATACGCAGTATTTT; CDR3: CASSWTSAGATDTQYF
size: NA; V: TRBV19; D: TRBD2; J: TRBJ2-1; DNA: TGTGCCAGTAGTATAGCGAGCGGGGGATACAATGAGCAGTTCTTC; CDR3: CASSIASGGYNEQFF
size: NA; V: TRBV30; D: NA; J: TRBJ2-3; DNA: TGTGCCTGGAGTGTTGGCCTAGAGTATACGCAGTATTTT; CDR3: CAWSVGLEYTQYF
size: NA; V: TRBV3-1/TRBV3-2; D: NA; J: TRBJ1-3; DNA: TGTGCCAGCAGCCAGGAGGACACTGGAAACACCATATATTTT; CDR3: CASSQEDTGNTIYF
size: NA; V: TRBV5-1; D: NA; J: TRBJ2-7; DNA: TGCGCCAGCAGCTTGGGGCAGGGTGTAGACGAGCAGTACTTC; CDR3: CASSLGQGVDEQYF
size: NA; V: TRBV7-2; D: NA; J: TRBJ2-1; DNA: TGTGCCAGCAGCCTCCCACCCCGCTACAGCTACAATGAGCAGTTCTTC; CDR3: CASSLPPRYSYNEQFF
size: NA; V: TRBV14; D: NA; J: TRBJ1-2; DNA: TGTGCCAGCAGCCAATATCGCATGCCACGCCTCAACTATGGCTACACCTTC; CDR3: CASSQYRMPRLNYGYTF
size: NA; V: TRBV2; D: NA; J: TRBJ2-7; DNA: TGTGCCAGCAGTGTCTTTTCTGGGGACGAGCAGTACTTC; CDR3: CASSVFSGDEQYF
size: NA; V: TRBV11-2; D: NA; J: TRBJ1-1; DNA: TGTGCCAGCAGTGTTGCATCATCTGAAGCTTTCTTT; CDR3: CASSVASSEAFF
size: NA; V: TRBV4-3; D: NA; J: TRBJ1-4; DNA: TGCGCCAGCAGCCAAGAGGGGTACAGGGCGAGTGGTACTAATGAAAAACTGTTTTTT; CDR3: CASSQEGYRASGTNEKLFF
size: NA; V: TRBV12-5; D: NA; J: TRBJ1-5; DNA: TGTGCTAGTGCCCCTGACAGCGTTCGGCCCCAGCATTTT; CDR3: CASAPDSVRPQHF
size: NA; V: TRBV12-3/TRBV12-4; D: NA; J: TRBJ1-2; DNA: TGTGCCAGCAGTCGGACAGAGTCCTATGGCTACACCTTC; CDR3: CASSRTESYGYTF
size: NA; V: TRBV24-1; D: TRBD2; J: TRBJ2-1; DNA: TGTGCCACCAGTGACCCCGGACTAGCGGGGGGGAATGAGCAGTTCTTC; CDR3: CATSDPGLAGGNEQFF
size: NA; V: TRBV29-1; D: TRBD1; J: TRBJ1-1; DNA: TGCAGCGTTGATTCAGGGGGGACTGAAGCTTTCTTT; CDR3: CSVDSGGTEAFF
size: NA; V: TRBV4-2; D: TRBD1; J: TRBJ2-7; DNA: TGTGCCAGCAGCCAAGAAGGGGGCGGCGAGCAGTACTTC; CDR3: CASSQEGGGEQYF
size: once; V: TRBV10-3; D: TRBD1; J: TRBJ1-2; DNA: TGTGCCATCACCATGGACAGGGGAAGAGGGGGCTACACCTTC; CDR3: CAITMDRGRGGYTF
size: NA; V: TRBV11-2; D: NA; J: TRBJ1-2; DNA: TGTGCCAGCAGCCCCGGGACAATACCTAACTATGGCTACACCTTC; CDR3: CASSPGTIPNYGYTF
size: NA; V: TRBV2; D: TRBD1; J: TRBJ2-7; DNA: TGTGCCAGCAGCCCCAGGGACAGCTGGCAGTACTTC; CDR3: CASSPRDSWQYF
size: NA; V: TRBV18; D: NA; J: TRBJ1-6; DNA: TGTGCCAGCTCACCAGGCCAGAGATTATCACCCCTCCACTTT; CDR3: CASSPGQRLSPLHF
size: NA; V: TRBV9; D: TRBD2; J: TRBJ2-4; DNA: TGTGCCAGCAGCGTAGACCCCGGGACTAGCGGGGAGGTAGTTGGCCTAGCCAAAAACATTCAGTACTTC; CDR3: CASSVDPGTSGEVVGLAKNIQYF
size: NA; V: TRBV2; D: TRBD1; J: TRBJ2-7; DNA: TGTGCCAGCCTCGGGACAGGGGAAGAGCAGTACTTC; CDR3: CASLGTGEEQYF
size: NA; V: TRBV11-3; D: NA; J: TRBJ2-5; DNA: TGTGCCAGCAGCTTAGATAGTAAAGAGACCCAGTACTTC; CDR3: CASSLDSKETQYF
size: NA; V: TRBV2; D: TRBD1; J: TRBJ2-2; DNA: TGTGCCAGCACCGGGGACAGGAACACCGGGGAGCTGTTTTTT; CDR3: CASTGDRNTGELFF
size: NA; V: TRBV6-5; D: NA; J: TRBJ1-2; DNA: TGTGCCAGCAGTTACTCTCGGGGAGGAGGGGTTGGTGGCTACACCTTC; CDR3: CASSYSRGGGVGGYTF
size: NA; V: TRBV2; D: NA; J: TRBJ1-1; DNA: TGTGCCAGCAGTGAACAGGTGAACACTGAAGCTTTCTTT; CDR3: CASSEQVNTEAFF
size: NA; V: TRBV5-6; D: TRBD1; J: TRBJ1-2; DNA: TGTGCCAGCAGCTTTCCCCGGGCCACGGGACAGGCTGGGGGCTACACCTTC; CDR3: CASSFPRATGQAGGYTF
size: NA; V: TRBV2; D: NA; J: TRBJ1-1; DNA: TGTGCCAGCAGTGAGCGGCAGAACACTGAAGCTTTCTTT; CDR3: CASSERQNTEAFF
size: NA; V: TRBV10-3; D: TRBD1; J: TRBJ1-3; DNA: TGTGCCATCAGGGCCGGGACAGCTGGAAACACCATATATTTT; CDR3: CAIRAGTAGNTIYF
size: NA; V: TRBV19; D: NA; J: TRBJ1-1; DNA: TGTGCCAGTAGTATCGGGGCAGTTAGGAACACTGAAGCTTTCTTT; CDR3: CASSIGAVRNTEAFF
size: once; V: TRBV2; D: NA; J: TRBJ2-2; DNA: TGTGCCAGCTCCAGCGACCAGAACACCGGGGAGCTGTTTTTT; CDR3: CASSSDQNTGELFF
size: once; V: TRBV27; D: NA; J: TRBJ1-5; DNA: TGTGCCAGCAGTTCCCGACCCCCGTTTACAGGAGTTAGCAATCAGCCCCAGCATTTT; CDR3: CASSSRPPFTGVSNQPQHF
size: NA; V: TRBV18; D: NA; J: TRBJ1-2; DNA: TGTGCCAGCTCACCACGGGACGGGGCCATCCCAAGAACGGATGGCTACACCTTC; CDR3: CASSPRDGAIPRTDGYTF
size: NA; V: TRBV4-1; D: NA; J: TRBJ2-7; DNA: TGCGCCAGCAGCCGCCACAACCCCATTTACGAGCAGTACTTC; CDR3: CASSRHNPIYEQYF
size: once; V: TRBV18; D: NA; J: TRBJ1-1; DNA: TGTGCCAGCTCACAAGGGGCGTTTGAAGCTTTCTTT; CDR3: CASSQGAFEAFF
size: NA; V: TRBV5-4; D: TRBD1; J: TRBJ2-2; DNA: TGTGCCAGCAGCTTGCAGGGGGCAAATACCGGGGAGCTGTTTTTT; CDR3: CASSLQGANTGELFF
size: NA; V: TRBV4-2; D: NA; J: TRBJ2-5; DNA: TGTGCCAGCAGCCAAGAGGGGTCCAAAGGGGAGACCCAGTACTTC; CDR3: CASSQEGSKGETQYF
size: NA; V: TRBV28; D: NA; J: TRBJ1-1; DNA: TGTGCCAGCAGTACCAACTCTCCAGGGTCGGGGAGTGAAGCTTTCTTT; CDR3: CASSTNSPGSGSEAFF
size: NA; V: TRBV5-8; D: NA; J: TRBJ1-5; DNA: TGTGCCAGCAGCCGTCAGACCTCCTCCTATAGCAATCAGCCCCAGCATTTT; CDR3: CASSRQTSSYSNQPQHF
size: NA; V: TRBV5-4; D: TRBD1; J: TRBJ2-5; DNA: TGTGCCAGCAGCTTAGGGGTACAGGGGTCAGAGACCCAGTACTTC; CDR3: CASSLGVQGSETQYF
size: NA; V: TRBV18; D: TRBD1; J: TRBJ1-6; DNA: TGTGCCAGCTCCCTGTCCCGACAGGGTTCGCTCTCACCCCTCCACTTT; CDR3: CASSLSRQGSLSPLHF
size: NA; V: TRBV9; D: NA; J: TRBJ1-5; DNA: TGTGCCAGCAATGGGGGCACGAGCAATCAGCCCCAGCATTTT; CDR3: CASNGGTSNQPQHF